The present entry profiles one T cell receptor beta chain with its context. Its antigen is not known. Survey level resolution was used for TCRB sequencing. Using immunoSEQ multiplex PCR, the repertoire was profiled, and TCRdb retains in-frame clones only, with some absent. The profile shows around 7,100 clones, around nine tenths of them singletons. The data stem from a study of follicular helper T cells after annual influenza vaccination. Study findings and constraints: Plasmablast frequency change correlated with clonality change in ICOS+CD38+ cTfh.

CDR1 and CDR2 from the germline V gene are LNHDA and SQIVND (reference sequence). Losses at the gene ends were 5 bases for V and 8 bases for J; bases not matched to a gene: 6. The CDR3 totals 14 residues. Time point specified: 2015-2016 season, 7 days after influenza vaccination. Adults were given seasonal inactivated influenza vaccine, and blood CD4 subsets were sorted before and after vaccination. Cells are cTfh (non-naive CD4+CXCR5+PD-1+), split by ICOS and CD38 into double-positive or double-negative. The sequence derives from an adult who received the influenza vaccine. The starting material was CXCR5+ CD38- circulating T follicular helper cells from blood, obtained 7 days after influenza vaccination. Subset meaning: circulating Tfh, non-naive CD4+CXCR5+PD-1+ (ICOS+CD38+ or ICOS-CD38-). The chain recombines TRBV19 with TRBJ1-4; TRBD1 aligns across 9 bases. CDR3 DNA: TGTGCCAGTAGTCCGGGACAGGGTACGGAAAAACTGTTTTTT. Its protein product is CASSPGQGTEKLFF.